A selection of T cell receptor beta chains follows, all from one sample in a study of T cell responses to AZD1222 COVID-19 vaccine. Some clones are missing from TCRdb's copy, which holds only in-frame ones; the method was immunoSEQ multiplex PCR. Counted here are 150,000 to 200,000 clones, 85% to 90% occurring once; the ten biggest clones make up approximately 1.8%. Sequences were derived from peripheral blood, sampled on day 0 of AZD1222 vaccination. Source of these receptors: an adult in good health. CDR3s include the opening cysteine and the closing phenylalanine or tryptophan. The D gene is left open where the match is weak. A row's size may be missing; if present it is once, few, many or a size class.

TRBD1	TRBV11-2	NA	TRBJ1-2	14	CASASQDRSFGYTF	TGTGCCAGCGCCTCCCAGGACAGGAGTTTTGGCTACACCTTC
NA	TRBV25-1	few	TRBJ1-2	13	CASSELGDYGYTF	TGTGCCAGCAGTGAACTGGGGGACTATGGCTACACCTTC
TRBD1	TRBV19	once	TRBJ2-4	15	CASSRDSLAKNIQYF	TGTGCCAGTAGCAGGGACAGCTTAGCCAAAAACATTCAGTACTTC
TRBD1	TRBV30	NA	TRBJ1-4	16	CAWSSRQGAYNEKLFF	TGTGCCTGGAGTTCCCGACAGGGGGCTTATAATGAAAAACTGTTTTTT
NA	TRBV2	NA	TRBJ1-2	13	CASSSQGDYGYTF	TGTGCCAGCAGTTCACAGGGAGACTATGGCTACACCTTC
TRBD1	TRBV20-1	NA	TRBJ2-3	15	CSASVRGPSTDTQYF	TGCAGTGCTAGTGTTAGGGGGCCTAGCACAGATACGCAGTATTTT
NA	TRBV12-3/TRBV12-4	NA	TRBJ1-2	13	CASTRSIYHGYTF	TGTGCCAGCACCCGGTCCATATACCATGGCTACACCTTC
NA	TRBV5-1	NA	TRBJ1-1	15	CASSRGYRPNTEAFF	TGCGCCAGCAGCCGGGGTTACAGACCGAACACTGAAGCTTTCTTT
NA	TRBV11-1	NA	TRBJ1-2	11	CASGNRDGYTF	TGTGCCAGCGGAAACAGGGATGGCTACACCTTC
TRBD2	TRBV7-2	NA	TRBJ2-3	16	CASSLRGSRSTDTQYF	TGTGCCAGCAGCTTACGCGGGAGTCGGAGCACAGATACGCAGTATTTT
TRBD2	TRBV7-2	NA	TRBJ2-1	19	CASSLAGGPGLSSYNEQFF	TGTGCCAGCAGCTTAGCGGGAGGGCCCGGCCTGAGCTCCTACAATGAGCAGTTCTTC
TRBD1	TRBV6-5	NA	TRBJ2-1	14	CASSFRDRGHEQFF	TGTGCCAGCAGTTTCCGGGACAGGGGCCATGAGCAGTTCTTC
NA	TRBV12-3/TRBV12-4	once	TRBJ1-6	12	CASSGTRSPLHF	TGTGCCAGCAGTGGGACACGTTCACCCCTCCACTTT
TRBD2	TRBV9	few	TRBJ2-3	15	CASSPDSGSADTQYF	TGTGCCAGCAGCCCCGATAGCGGGAGCGCAGATACGCAGTATTTT
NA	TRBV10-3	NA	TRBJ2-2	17	CAISEYGGLRDTGELFF	TGTGCCATCAGTGAATATGGGGGTCTGCGGGACACCGGGGAGCTGTTTTTT
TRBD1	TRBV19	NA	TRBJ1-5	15	CASSRDRGNNQPQHF	TGTGCCAGTAGTAGGGACAGGGGTAATAATCAGCCCCAGCATTTT
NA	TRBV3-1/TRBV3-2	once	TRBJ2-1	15	CASSHLRAFFNEQFF	TGTGCCAGCAGCCATCTCAGGGCTTTCTTCAATGAGCAGTTCTTC
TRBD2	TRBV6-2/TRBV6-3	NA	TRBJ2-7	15	CASSYFGSGAYEQYF	TGTGCCAGCAGTTACTTTGGTAGCGGGGCCTACGAGCAGTACTTC
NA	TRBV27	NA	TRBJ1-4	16	CASTTRGGATNEKLFF	TGTGCCAGCACCACCAGGGGCGGGGCAACTAATGAAAAACTGTTTTTT
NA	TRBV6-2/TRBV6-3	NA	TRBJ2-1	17	CASSSPLTGAERNEQFF	TGTGCCAGCAGCTCTCCATTGACTGGGGCCGAACGCAATGAGCAGTTCTTC
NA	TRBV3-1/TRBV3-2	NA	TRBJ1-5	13	CASSQGVEQPQHF	TGTGCCAGCAGCCAAGGGGTGGAACAGCCCCAGCATTTT
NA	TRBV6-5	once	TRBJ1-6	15	CASRMVGSYNSPLHF	TGTGCCAGCAGGATGGTGGGCTCCTATAATTCACCCCTCCACTTT
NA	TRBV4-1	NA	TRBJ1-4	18	CASSQAGGGGETNEKLFF	TGCGCCAGCAGCCAGGCTGGCGGCGGGGGTGAGACTAATGAAAAACTGTTTTTT
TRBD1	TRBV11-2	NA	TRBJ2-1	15	CASSQQGAGVNEQFF	TGTGCCAGCAGCCAGCAGGGGGCCGGGGTCAATGAGCAGTTCTTC
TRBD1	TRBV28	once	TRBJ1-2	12	CASSTGTGRKTF	TGTGCCAGCAGTACCGGGACAGGGCGAAAGACCTTC
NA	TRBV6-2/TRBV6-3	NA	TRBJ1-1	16	CASSPWGSGGNTEAFF	TGTGCCAGCAGCCCCTGGGGCTCCGGTGGGAACACTGAAGCTTTCTTT
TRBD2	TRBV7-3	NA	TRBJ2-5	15	CASSLRAGGPETQYF	TGTGCCAGCAGCTTACGAGCGGGAGGGCCAGAGACCCAGTACTTC
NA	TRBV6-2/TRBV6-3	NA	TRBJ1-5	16	CASSYLRPTSNQPQHF	TGTGCCAGCAGTTACCTCCGGCCGACTAGCAATCAGCCCCAGCATTTT
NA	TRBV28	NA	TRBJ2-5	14	CASSLWSEQETQYF	TGTGCCAGCAGTTTATGGTCAGAACAAGAGACCCAGTACTTC
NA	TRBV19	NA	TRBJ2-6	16	CASSRQGRAGANVLTF	TGTGCCAGTAGTAGACAGGGGAGGGCTGGGGCCAACGTCCTGACTTTC
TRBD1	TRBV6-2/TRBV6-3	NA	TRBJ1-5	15	CASSYGGQHNQPQHF	TGTGCCAGCAGTTACGGGGGACAGCACAATCAGCCCCAGCATTTT
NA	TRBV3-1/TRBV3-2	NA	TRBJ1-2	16	CASSQGNPPGPRGYTF	TGTGCCAGCAGCCAAGGTAACCCACCGGGACCTCGGGGCTACACCTTC
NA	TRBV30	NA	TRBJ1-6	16	CACRDIDLAWVSPLHF	TGTGCCTGCCGGGACATTGATTTAGCGTGGGTTTCACCCCTCCACTTT
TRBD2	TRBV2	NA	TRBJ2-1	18	CASSESASGSTRNNEQFF	TGTGCCAGCAGTGAATCGGCTAGCGGGTCGACAAGGAACAATGAGCAGTTCTTC
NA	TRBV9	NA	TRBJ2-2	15	CASSYGDSLPGELFF	TGTGCCAGCAGCTACGGAGACAGCCTTCCCGGGGAGCTGTTTTTT
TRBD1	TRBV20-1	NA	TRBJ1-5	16	CSASNRGQIGNQPQHF	TGCAGTGCTAGTAACAGGGGACAGATAGGCAATCAGCCCCAGCATTTT
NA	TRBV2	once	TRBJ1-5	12	CASSPRVSPQHF	TGTGCCAGCAGTCCCAGGGTTTCGCCCCAGCATTTT
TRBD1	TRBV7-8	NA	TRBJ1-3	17	CASRIGGQGASGNTIYF	TGTGCCAGCAGAATAGGAGGTCAGGGGGCTTCTGGAAACACCATATATTTT
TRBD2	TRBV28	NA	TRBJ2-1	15	CASTTLAGGSNEQFF	TGTGCCAGCACCACCCTAGCGGGAGGCTCCAATGAGCAGTTCTTC
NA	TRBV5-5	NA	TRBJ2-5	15	CASSLERVYQETQYF	TGTGCCAGCAGCTTGGAAAGGGTCTACCAAGAGACCCAGTACTTC
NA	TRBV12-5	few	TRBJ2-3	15	CASGLGGGGADTQYF	TGTGCTAGTGGTTTAGGGGGCGGGGGCGCGGATACGCAGTATTTT
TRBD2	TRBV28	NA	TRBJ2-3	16	CASSFFGTSGTDTQYF	TGTGCCAGCAGTTTTTTTGGCACTAGCGGTACGGATACGCAGTATTTT
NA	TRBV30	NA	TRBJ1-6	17	CAWRDRASGDFNSPLHF	TGTGCCTGGAGAGACAGAGCTTCAGGGGATTTCAATTCACCCCTCCACTTT
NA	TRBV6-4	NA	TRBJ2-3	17	CASSPLAVPTSTDTQYF	TGTGCCAGCAGTCCTCTGGCCGTACCGACTAGCACAGATACGCAGTATTTT
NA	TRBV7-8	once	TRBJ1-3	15	CASSLGGDGRNTIYF	TGTGCCAGCAGCTTAGGAGGAGACGGAAGAAACACCATATATTTT
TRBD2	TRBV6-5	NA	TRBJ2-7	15	CASSPGTSGTYEQYF	TGTGCCAGCAGTCCAGGGACTAGCGGGACCTACGAGCAGTACTTC
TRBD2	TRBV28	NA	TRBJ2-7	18	CASSWLAGGSSDPYEQYF	TGTGCCAGCAGTTGGCTAGCGGGAGGGTCCTCTGATCCCTACGAGCAGTACTTC
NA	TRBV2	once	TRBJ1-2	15	CASSEAEGLLAGYTF	TGTGCCAGCAGTGAAGCGGAAGGACTGCTGGCTGGCTACACCTTC
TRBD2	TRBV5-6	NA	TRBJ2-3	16	CASSLKIRGDTDTQYF	TGTGCCAGCAGCTTGAAGATTCGGGGGGACACAGATACGCAGTATTTT
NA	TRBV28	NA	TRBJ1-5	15	CASNQRGGSNQPQHF	TGTGCCAGCAACCAAAGAGGGGGAAGCAATCAGCCCCAGCATTTT
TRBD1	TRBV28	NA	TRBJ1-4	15	CASSLPGQGNEKLFF	TGTGCCAGCAGTTTACCCGGACAGGGGAATGAAAAACTGTTTTTT
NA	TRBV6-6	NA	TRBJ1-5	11	CASSDYQPQHF	TGTGCCAGCAGTGACTATCAGCCCCAGCATTTT
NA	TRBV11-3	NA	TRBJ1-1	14	CASSLGGGSAEAFF	TGTGCCAGCAGCTTAGGCGGAGGCAGCGCTGAAGCTTTCTTT
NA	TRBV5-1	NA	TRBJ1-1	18	CASSKGTDDRRMNTEAFF	TGCGCCAGCAGCAAAGGGACGGACGATAGAAGAATGAACACTGAAGCTTTCTTT
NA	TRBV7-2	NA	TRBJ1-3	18	CASSLGGRPESSGNTIYF	TGTGCCAGCAGCCTTGGGGGGAGACCCGAGTCCTCTGGAAACACCATATATTTT
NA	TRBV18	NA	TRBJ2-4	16	CASSPPAMSKPAIQYF	TGTGCCAGCTCACCACCCGCAATGTCCAAACCGGCCATTCAGTACTTC
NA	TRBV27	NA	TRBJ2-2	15	CASSLSQVATGELFF	TGTGCCAGCAGTTTATCGCAAGTCGCCACCGGGGAGCTGTTTTTT